This TCR beta chain was obtained from a study of beta chain features in type 1 diabetes. Broader study findings: PCR, the amplification step, might favor shorter templates, equally in patients and controls. Fewer junction insertions and more nucleotide deletions appeared in type 1 diabetes patients.

Since all of the isolated RNA was reverse transcribed, expressed TCRB transcripts were what got sequenced. Some clones are missing from TCRdb's copy, which holds only in-frame ones; the method was immunoSEQ multiplex PCR. The sample contains fewer than 200,000 clones, 7.5% to 10% of which appear only once. One heparinised blood draw averaging around 120 mL was given by each donor. The V end was cut by 0 bases, the J end by 8 bases, with 16 bases between. The CDR3 length is 15 residues. From germline, CDR1 is MNHEY and CDR2 SVGAGI. Remarks on this clone: The antigen remains undetermined.

The sequence derives from a young man in good health. The source material was central memory CD4+ T cells from blood. The chain combines TRBV6-5 with TRBJ1-2, with unresolved D. The CDR3 sequence: CASSYSAGRRGGYTF. In DNA, the CDR3 is TGTGCCAGCAGTTACTCGGCGGGGAGACGAGGGGGCTACACCTTC.